This passage covers 15 T cell receptor beta chains from one sample sequenced in a study of shared clonotypes between healthy human individuals. The method was immunoSEQ multiplex PCR; TCRdb's version includes in-frame clones alone and lacks a portion of them. Of around 320,000 clones in the sample, around 87% were seen once. The sample taken for sequencing was memory CD8+ T cells sorted from blood. The subset here: CD45RO+ cells pooled with CCR7-negative TemRA cells. The receptors shown here come from a man aged 18 to 30 in good health.

The V gene is TRBV6-1, the J gene TRBJ1-1, with unresolved D. Germline V CDR1 and CDR2: MNHNS, SASEGT. V gave up 7 bases and J gave up 0 bases, with 6 bases separating them. The CDR3 sequence is 12 residues long. CDR3 sequence (DNA): TGTGCCAGCACAGTATTGAACACTGAAGCTTTCTTT. Translating it yields CASTVLNTEAFF.

V usage is TRBV30 and J usage is TRBJ2-4, with 7 bases lining up with TRBD1. Germline CDR1 GTSNPN, CDR2 SVGIG (reference sequence). Trimming took 1 base from V and 6 from J; bases not matched to a gene: 6. The CDR3 contains 14 residues. The CDR3 DNA sequence: TGTGCCTGGAGTGGGACAGGCTCGAGAAACATTCAGTACTTC. Its translation: CAWSGTGSRNIQYF. The variable domain in full, with the rest retrieved from reference TRBV30 and TRBJ2-4, is SQTIHQWPATLVQPVGSPLSLECTVEGTSNPNLYWYRQAAGRGLQLLFYSVGIGQISSEVPQNLSASRPQDRQFILSSKKLLLSDSGFYLCAWSGTGSRNIQYFGAGTRLSVL.

V is TRBV10-3 and J is TRBJ2-1; D ambiguous. This CDR3 has 10 amino acids. Trimming removed 11 bases from V and 9 bases from J, with 11 bases in between. CDR1 ENHRY and CDR2 SYGVKD come from the germline V gene. CDR3 bases: TGTGCCTCCGGAGCGTTTGAGCAGTTCTTC. Translated: CASGAFEQFF.

The rearrangement uses TRBV14 and TRBJ1-1; 7 bases align to TRBD1. The CDR3 spans 15 residues. CDR1 and CDR2 from the germline V gene are SGHDN and FVKESK. V lost 4 bases to trimming and J lost 0 bases; unmatched junction nucleotides: 5. CDR3 sequence: CASSLGDSMNTEAFF. The CDR3 region has the DNA TGTGCCAGCAGCCTAGGGGACAGTATGAACACTGAAGCTTTCTTT.

The chain joins TRBV5-3 to TRBJ2-3; no clear D. TRBV5-3 qualifies as an ORF whose function is uncertain. CDR3 length: 12 residues. V lost 4 bases and J 0 bases, leaving 3 bases between the germline ends. For the CDR3, the DNA is TGTGCCAGAAGCCCCAGCACAGATACGCAGTATTTT. Protein product: CARSPSTDTQYF.

This clone was picked up one time. This sequence joins TRBV6-6 and TRBJ1-5, with D perhaps matching TRBD1 (6 bases). CDR3 length: 14 residues. Germline loops: CDR1 MNHNY, CDR2 SVGAGI (reference sequence). Deletions cut 6 bases from V and 2 bases from J, with 11 bases between. CDR3 nucleotides: TGTGCCAGCAGGGGGGGCGAGGGCAATCAGCCCCAGCATTTT. Translated, it gives CASRGGEGNQPQHF.

The chain couples TRBV13 to TRBJ2-5; D remains ambiguous. Germline V gives CDR1 PRHDT, CDR2 FYEKMQ (reference sequence). The V end was cut by 5 bases, the J end by 3 bases, with 10 bases between. The CDR3 has 13 amino acids. Here the CDR3 reads CASSMRIEETQYF. The CDR3 DNA reads TGTGCCAGCAGCATGAGGATAGAAGAGACCCAGTACTTC.

The V and J genes are TRBV29-1 and TRBJ2-4; TRBD2 aligns across 16 bases. The V gene's germline CDR1 is SQVTM and CDR2 ANQGSEA. This CDR3 has 17 amino acids. Trimming took 4 bases from V and 3 from J; bases not matched to a gene: 6. CDR3 region: CSVAGTSGRGGKNIQYF. DNA of the CDR3: TGCAGCGTTGCAGGGACTAGCGGGAGGGGTGGCAAAAACATTCAGTACTTC. Full variable domain (missing parts from reference TRBV29-1 and TRBJ2-4): SAVISQKPSRDICQRGTSLTIQCQVDSQVTMMFWYRQQPGQSLTLIATANQGSEATYESGFVIDKFPISRPNLTFSTLTVSNMSPEDSSIYLCSVAGTSGRGGKNIQYFGAGTRLSVL.

Note on this clone: This CDR3 is also generated by other DNA sequences in the sample. This chain connects TRBV9 to TRBJ1-3; the D is unclear. Trimming took off 3 bases at V and 7 bases at J, with 8 bases between the two ends. Germline V gene data show CDR1 as SGDLS and CDR2 as YYNGEE. The length of the CDR3 is 12 residues. The CDR3 protein is CASSATGNTIYF. The CDR3 region has the DNA TGTGCCAGCAGCGCCACGGGGAACACCATATATTTT.

The J gene is TRBJ1-3, the V gene TRBV28; 10 bases line up with TRBD1. Trimming cost V 6 bases and J 0 bases; bases outside gene matches: 8. Germline V gene lookup returns CDR1 MDHEN and CDR2 SYDVKM. The CDR3 is 17 residues long. CDR3 loop: CASSRQGAIFSGNTIYF. Here the CDR3 DNA reads TGTGCCAGCAGCCGACAGGGGGCTATATTCTCTGGAAACACCATATATTTT.

The genes are TRBV11-1 and TRBJ1-2; unclear D gene. The CDR3 contains 13 residues. Between the trimmed V and J ends, which lost 3 bases and 7 bases, there was a span of 12 bases. Germline V gives CDR1 SGHAT, CDR2 FQDESV (reference sequence). DNA of the CDR3: TGTGCCAGCAGCTTGGCGGAAGCCTCTGGCTACACCTTC. Residues: CASSLAEASGYTF.

CDR3 sequence reads: CASSFGFPGSLTDTQYF. The CDR3 nucleotides read TGTGCCAGCAGTTTCGGTTTCCCGGGTAGCCTCACAGATACGCAGTATTTT. This sequence joins TRBV27 and TRBJ2-3; D gene unclear. There are 17 residues in the CDR3. Trimming took 3 bases from V and 2 from J, leaving 18 bases between them. CDR1 MNHEY and CDR2 SMNVEV come from the germline V gene (reference sequence).

The chain joins TRBV7-9 to TRBJ1-4, with D unresolved. Germline values: CDR1 SEHNR, CDR2 FQNEAQ (reference sequence). CDR3 size: 16 residues. V shed 0 bases and J shed 8 bases, with 16 bases lying between them. Written as DNA, the CDR3 is TGTGCCAGCAGCTTAGCCGCCCTTGGGGAGCGGGAAAAACTGTTTTTT. Protein: CASSLAALGEREKLFF.

V gene TRBV28 combines with J gene TRBJ1-5; TRBD1 is a possible D gene (6 bases). The CDR3 runs 16 residues. The ends were cut back, 5 bases at V and 5 bases at J, with 19 bases in the middle. Germline lookup yields CDR1 MDHEN and CDR2 SYDVKM. In DNA form, the CDR3 reads TGTGCCAGCAGTGTCCGGGCGGGGGGCGCCGATCAGCCCCAGCATTTT. Translating it yields CASSVRAGGADQPQHF.

This chain links TRBV27 with TRBJ2-7, with D perhaps TRBD2 (5 bases). CDR3 length: 15 residues. CDR1 and CDR2 from the germline V gene are MNHEY and SMNVEV (reference sequence). The V gene lost 5 bases and the J gene lost 5 bases, with 19 bases spanning the gap. CDR3: CASSLARGGWNEQYF. CDR3 DNA: TGTGCCAGCAGTCTCGCACGCGGAGGATGGAACGAGCAGTACTTC.